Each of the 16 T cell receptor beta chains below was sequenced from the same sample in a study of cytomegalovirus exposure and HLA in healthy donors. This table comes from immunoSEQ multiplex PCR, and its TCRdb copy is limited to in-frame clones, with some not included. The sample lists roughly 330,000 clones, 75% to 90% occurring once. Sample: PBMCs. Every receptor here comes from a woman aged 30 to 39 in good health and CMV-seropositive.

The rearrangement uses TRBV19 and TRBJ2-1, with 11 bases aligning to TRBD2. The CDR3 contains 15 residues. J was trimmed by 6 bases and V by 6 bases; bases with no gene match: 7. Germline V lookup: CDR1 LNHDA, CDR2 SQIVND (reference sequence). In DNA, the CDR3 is TGTGCCAGTAGGGAACTAGCGGGGGCCTCCAATGAGCAGTTCTTC. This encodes CASRELAGASNEQFF.

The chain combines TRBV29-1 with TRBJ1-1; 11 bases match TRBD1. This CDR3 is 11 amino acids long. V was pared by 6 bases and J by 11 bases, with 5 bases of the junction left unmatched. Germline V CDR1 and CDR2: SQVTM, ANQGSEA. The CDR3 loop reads CSVGTGGYAFF. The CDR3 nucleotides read TGCAGCGTGGGGACAGGGGGTTACGCTTTCTTT.

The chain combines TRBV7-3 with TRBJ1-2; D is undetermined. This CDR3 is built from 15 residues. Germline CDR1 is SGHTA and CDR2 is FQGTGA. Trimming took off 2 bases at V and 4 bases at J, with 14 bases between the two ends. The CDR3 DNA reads TGTGCCAGCAGCTTACTGCCAGGCCCCCTCTATGGCTACACCTTC. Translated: CASSLLPGPLYGYTF.

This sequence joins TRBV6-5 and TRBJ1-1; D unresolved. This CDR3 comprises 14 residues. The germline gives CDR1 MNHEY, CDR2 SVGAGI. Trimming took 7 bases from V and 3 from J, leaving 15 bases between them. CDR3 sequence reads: CASKNRQLYTEAFF. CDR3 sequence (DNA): TGTGCCAGCAAAAACCGGCAGCTTTACACTGAAGCTTTCTTT.

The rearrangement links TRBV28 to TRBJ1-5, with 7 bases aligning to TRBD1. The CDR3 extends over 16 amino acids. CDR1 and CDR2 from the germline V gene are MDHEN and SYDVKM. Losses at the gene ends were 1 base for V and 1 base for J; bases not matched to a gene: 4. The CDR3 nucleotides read TGTGCCAGCAGTTTATCGGACAGGTTCAGCAATCAGCCCCAGCATTTT. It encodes CASSLSDRFSNQPQHF.

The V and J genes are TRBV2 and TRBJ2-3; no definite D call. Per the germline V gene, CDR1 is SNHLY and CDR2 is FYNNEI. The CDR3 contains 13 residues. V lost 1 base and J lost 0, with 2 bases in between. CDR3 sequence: CASSEDSTDTQYF. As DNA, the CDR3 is TGTGCCAGCAGTGAAGACAGCACAGATACGCAGTATTTT. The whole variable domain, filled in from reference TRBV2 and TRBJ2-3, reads EPEVTQTPSHQVTQMGQEVILRCVPISNHLYFYWYRQILGQKVEFLVSFYNNEISEKSEIFDDQFSVERPDGSNFTLKIRSTKLEDSAMYFCASSEDSTDTQYFGPGTRLTVL.

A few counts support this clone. The CDR3 sequence: CASRPDRGSDTQYF. CDR3 DNA sequence: TGTGCCAGCAGACCGGACAGGGGATCGGATACGCAGTATTTT. V and J are TRBV2 and TRBJ2-3; 9 nucleotides match TRBD1. The CDR3 is 14 amino acids. Germline lookup yields CDR1 SNHLY and CDR2 FYNNEI. After removal of 6 bases from V and 6 bases from J, the junction contained 7 bases not matched to a gene.

The CDR3: CASSQDSAGSTQETQYF. DNA for the CDR3: TGCGCCAGCAGCCAAGATTCCGCGGGCTCCACCCAAGAGACCCAGTACTTC. The chain recombines TRBV4-1 with TRBJ2-5, with D maybe TRBD2 (5 bases). The CDR3 extends over 17 amino acids. Deletions cut 0 bases from V and 1 base from J, with 15 bases between. CDR1 MGHRA and CDR2 YSYEKL come from the germline V gene.

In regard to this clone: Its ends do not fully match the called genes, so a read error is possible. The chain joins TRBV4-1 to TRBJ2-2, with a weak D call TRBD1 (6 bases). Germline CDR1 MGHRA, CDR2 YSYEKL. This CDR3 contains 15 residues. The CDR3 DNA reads TGCGCCAGCAGCAACGCAGGGGCGAACACCGGGGAACTGTTTTTT. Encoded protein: CASSNAGANTGELFF.

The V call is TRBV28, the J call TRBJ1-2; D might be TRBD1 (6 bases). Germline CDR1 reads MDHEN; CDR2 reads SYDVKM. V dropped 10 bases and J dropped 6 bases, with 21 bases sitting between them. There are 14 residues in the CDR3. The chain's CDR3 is CATPRVKGDHGYTF. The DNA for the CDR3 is TGTGCCACCCCCAGGGTTAAGGGGGATCATGGCTACACCTTC.

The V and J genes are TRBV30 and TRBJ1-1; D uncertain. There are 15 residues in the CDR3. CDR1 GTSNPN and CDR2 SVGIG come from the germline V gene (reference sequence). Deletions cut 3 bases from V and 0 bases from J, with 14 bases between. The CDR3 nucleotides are TGTGCCTGGAGAAGTCCCGGTTGGATGAACACTGAAGCTTTCTTT. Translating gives CAWRSPGWMNTEAFF. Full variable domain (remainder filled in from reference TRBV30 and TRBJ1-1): SQTIHQWPATLVQPVGSPLSLECTVEGTSNPNLYWYRQAAGRGLQLLFYSVGIGQISSEVPQNLSASRPQDRQFILSSKKLLLSDSGFYLCAWRSPGWMNTEAFFGQGTRLTVV.

The chain's CDR3 is CASSQGSGQPYNEQFF. The CDR3 DNA reads as TGCGCCAGCAGCCAGGGCTCGGGACAGCCCTACAATGAGCAGTTCTTC. V is TRBV4-3 and J is TRBJ2-1, with 7 bases lining up with TRBD1. J was trimmed by 2 bases and V by 3 bases; bases with no gene match: 7. The CDR3 extends over 16 amino acids. CDR1 is LGHNA, CDR2 YSLEER, per germline.

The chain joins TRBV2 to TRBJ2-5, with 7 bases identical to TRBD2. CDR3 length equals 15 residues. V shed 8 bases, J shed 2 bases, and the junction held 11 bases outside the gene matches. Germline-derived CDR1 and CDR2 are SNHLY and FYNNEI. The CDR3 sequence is CASDGEGLGQETQYF. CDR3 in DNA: TGTGCCAGCGACGGGGAGGGGTTAGGGCAAGAGACCCAGTACTTC. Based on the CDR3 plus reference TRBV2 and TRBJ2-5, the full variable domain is EPEVTQTPSHQVTQMGQEVILRCVPISNHLYFYWYRQILGQKVEFLVSFYNNEISEKSEIFDDQFSVERPDGSNFTLKIRSTKLEDSAMYFCASDGEGLGQETQYFGPGTRLLVL.

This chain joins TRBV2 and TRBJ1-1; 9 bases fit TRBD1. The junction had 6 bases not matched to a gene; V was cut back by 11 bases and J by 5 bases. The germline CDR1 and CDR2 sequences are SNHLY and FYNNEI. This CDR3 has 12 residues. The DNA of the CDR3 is TGTGCCGGGGGACAGGGAGGAACTGAAGCTTTCTTT. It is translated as CAGGQGGTEAFF.

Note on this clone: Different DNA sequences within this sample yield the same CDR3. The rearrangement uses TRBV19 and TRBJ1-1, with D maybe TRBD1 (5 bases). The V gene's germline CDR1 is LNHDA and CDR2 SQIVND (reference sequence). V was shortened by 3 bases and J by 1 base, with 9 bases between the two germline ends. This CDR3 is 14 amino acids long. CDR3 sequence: CASSIQGPNTEAFF. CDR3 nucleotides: TGTGCCAGTAGTATTCAGGGTCCGAACACTGAAGCTTTCTTT.

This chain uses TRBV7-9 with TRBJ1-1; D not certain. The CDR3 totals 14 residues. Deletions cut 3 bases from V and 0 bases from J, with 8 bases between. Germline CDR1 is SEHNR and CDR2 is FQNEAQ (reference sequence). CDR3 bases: TGTGCCAGCAGCTTCCTCCTTATGAACACTGAAGCTTTCTTT. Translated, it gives CASSFLLMNTEAFF. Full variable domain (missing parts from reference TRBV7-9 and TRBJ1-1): DTGVSQNPRHKITKRGQNVTFRCDPISEHNRLYWYRQTLGQGPEFLTYFQNEAQLEKSRLLSDRFSAERPKGSFSTLEIQRTEQGDSAMYLCASSFLLMNTEAFFGQGTRLTVV.